Given below is one T cell receptor (beta chain) in context. This sample was included in a study of blood T cell repertoires in COVID-19. Original processing methods: Nucleated cell number was recorded as an estimate derived from reference gene primer amplification. Profiling relied on immunoSEQ multiplex PCR, and the TCRdb table lists in-frame clones only, not all of them. V and J calls and clone size follow that table, whereas D and trimming were derived from the DNA. The data show over 150,000 clones, around nine tenths seen once. The material sequenced was peripheral blood. The source is a man aged 50-59 years with COVID-19, enrolled during active disease.

Here the CDR3 DNA reads TGTGCCAGCAGCTTACCCAGACTAGCGGGGACCTCCTACAATGAGCAGTTCTTC. It codes for CASSLPRLAGTSYNEQFF. The J gene is TRBJ2-1, the V gene TRBV7-2; 11 bases align to TRBD2. From germline, CDR1 is SGHTA and CDR2 FQGNSA. The ends lost 2 bases at V and 0 bases at J; junction bases unmatched: 6. The CDR3 loop spans 18 amino acids.